These 19 T cell receptor beta chains were all obtained from the same sample, sequenced in a study of CD8 T cell repertoires and HIV-1 epitope variants. These receptors lack a known antigen. The method was immunoSEQ multiplex PCR; TCRdb's version includes in-frame clones alone and lacks a portion of them. The sample lists about 5,500 clones; roughly 64% were seen once. The sample comprised cultured CD8+ T cells derived from PBMCs. The receptors stem from a male donor with HIV.

This clone was counted between two and nine times. The genes are TRBV25-1 and TRBJ1-3; D is unclear. The V and J ends lost 3 bases and 0 bases respectively, with 9 bases between them. CDR3 length equals 15 residues. CDR1 is MGHDK and CDR2 is SYGVNS in the germline V gene. CDR3 bases: TGTGCCAGCAGTGATTTTGGCAGCTCTGGAAACACCATATATTTT. Protein: CASSDFGSSGNTIYF.

This clone was seen only once. This chain joins TRBV6-5 and TRBJ1-2, with D tentatively TRBD1 (6 bases). V lost 9 bases, J lost 8 bases, and 22 bases lay in between. Germline values: CDR1 MNHEY, CDR2 SVGAGI. The CDR3 is made up of 14 amino acids. CDR3: CASGPKGGPRGYTF. As DNA, the CDR3 is TGTGCCAGTGGGCCAAAGGGGGGCCCGAGAGGCTACACCTTC.

The chain joins TRBV19 to TRBJ1-1, with D possibly matching TRBD1 (5 bases). The germline CDR1 and CDR2 sequences are LNHDA and SQIVND (reference sequence). The CDR3 is 14 residues long. The V end lost 3 bases, the J end lost 1 base, and 9 bases lay between the germline ends. CDR3 in amino acids: CASSIGHANTEAFF. The CDR3 DNA reads TGTGCCAGTAGTATCGGACACGCGAACACTGAAGCTTTCTTT.

This clone was counted only a few times. The chain links TRBV28 to TRBJ2-7; 11 bases are shared with TRBD2. The junction had 7 bases not matched to a gene; V was cut back by 7 bases and J by 2 bases. The CDR3 is 15 amino acids. CDR1 is MDHEN, CDR2 SYDVKM, per germline. The DNA of the CDR3 is TGTGCCAGCACCGAAGGACTAGCGGGTACCTACGAGCAGTACTTC. Residues: CASTEGLAGTYEQYF.

V and J are TRBV5-6 and TRBJ2-7; no reliable D call. Between the trimmed V and J ends, which lost 6 bases and 6 bases, there was a span of 13 bases. The CDR3 runs 12 residues. Per germline, CDR1 SGHDT and CDR2 YYEEEE. DNA of the CDR3: TGTGCCAGCACCATAACGGCAGGCGAGCAGTACTTC. Its protein is CASTITAGEQYF.

The chain uses TRBV19 and TRBJ2-2; D remains ambiguous. Per the germline V gene, CDR1 is LNHDA and CDR2 is SQIVND (reference sequence). The CDR3 consists of 13 residues. V was cut by 4 bases and J by 6 bases, with 9 bases left in between. The CDR3 protein is CASSRAPPGELFF. The CDR3 nucleotides read TGTGCCAGTAGTAGGGCACCCCCCGGGGAGCTGTTTTTT. The full variable domain, its missing parts supplied by reference TRBV19 and TRBJ2-2, is DGGITQSPKYLFRKEGQNVTLSCEQNLNHDAMYWYRQDPGQGLRLIYYSQIVNDFQKGDIAEGYSVSREKKESFPLTVTSAQKNPTAFYLCASSRAPPGELFFGEGSRLTVL.

This clone was seen a few times. This rearrangement joins TRBV7-9 to TRBJ2-7; D is unclear. Deletions cut 5 bases from V and 2 bases from J, with 16 bases between. The CDR3 totals 15 residues. The germline V gene encodes CDR1 SEHNR and CDR2 FQNEAQ (reference sequence). The CDR3 is CASSLGPVTAYEQYF. The CDR3 nucleotides are TGTGCCAGCAGCCTGGGCCCTGTCACAGCCTACGAGCAGTACTTC.

This sequence joins TRBV19 and TRBJ2-1; 10 positions agree with TRBD2. Germline CDR1 is LNHDA and CDR2 is SQIVND (reference sequence). J lost 3 bases, V lost 5 bases, and 7 bases had no gene match. CDR3 length: 16 amino acids. The CDR3 DNA reads TGTGCCAGTAGTTCGGGACTAGCGAGCTACTACAATGAGCAGTTCTTC. Protein: CASSSGLASYYNEQFF.

The J gene is TRBJ1-3, the V gene TRBV28, with unresolved D. The CDR3 spans 15 residues. Germline V CDR1 and CDR2: MDHEN, SYDVKM. The V gene lost 8 bases and the J gene lost 0 bases, with 14 bases spanning the gap. CDR3 sequence reads: CASSWRVISGNTIYF. CDR3 sequence (DNA): TGTGCCAGCTCGTGGAGGGTGATCTCTGGAAACACCATATATTTT.

The gene calls are TRBV30 and TRBJ1-2, with 9 bases lining up with TRBD1. The CDR3 has 13 residues. Germline CDR1 reads GTSNPN; CDR2 reads SVGIG (reference sequence). Trimming removed 1 base from V and 7 bases from J; junction bases left unmatched: 4. CDR3 nucleotides: TGTGCCTGGAGTGAAACGACAGGGGGTGGCTACACCTTC. Amino acid sequence: CAWSETTGGGYTF.

This chain joins TRBV6-5 and TRBJ2-3; the D is unclear. Germline values: CDR1 MNHEY, CDR2 SVGAGI. This CDR3 has 16 amino acids. V dropped 0 bases and J dropped 1 base, with 11 bases sitting between them. CDR3 region: CASSYSTDPRTDTQYF. In DNA form, the CDR3 reads TGTGCCAGCAGTTACTCTACGGACCCTCGCACAGATACGCAGTATTTT.

The chain employs TRBV2 and TRBJ1-2; 7 bases agree with TRBD1. From germline, CDR1 is SNHLY and CDR2 FYNNEI. V shed 8 bases, J shed 4 bases, and the junction held 10 bases outside the gene matches. This CDR3 is 14 amino acids long. The CDR3 here is CASGDIRGVYGYTF. The CDR3, as DNA: TGTGCCAGCGGGGACATCAGGGGGGTCTATGGCTACACCTTC.

This clone was seen just once. This rearrangement joins TRBV11-3 to TRBJ2-2; D not resolved. Trimming cost V 2 bases and J 5 bases, with 12 bases left between them. The CDR3 length is 15 residues. Germline lookup yields CDR1 SGHNT and CDR2 YENEEA. CDR3 nucleotides: TGTGCCAGCAGCTTAACTAACACAGCGACCGGGGAGCTGTTTTTT. Protein: CASSLTNTATGELFF.

The chain is built from TRBV28 and TRBJ1-1; D uncertain. CDR3 length: 15 amino acids. Germline CDR1 MDHEN, CDR2 SYDVKM. V lost 5 bases and J lost 1, with 14 bases in between. This chain's CDR3 is CASSMTGRRNTEAFF. CDR3 DNA: TGTGCCAGCAGTATGACTGGGCGTCGGAACACTGAAGCTTTCTTT.

The chain recombines TRBV5-6 with TRBJ2-7; 7 bases match TRBD2. Germline lookup yields CDR1 SGHDT and CDR2 YYEEEE. The CDR3 loop spans 15 amino acids. V was clipped by 3 bases and J by 0 bases; unmatched bases: 6. The CDR3 region has the DNA TGTGCCAGCAGCTACGGGCCGGGAGGCTCCTACGAGCAGTACTTC. This encodes CASSYGPGGSYEQYF. Filled out from reference TRBV5-6 and TRBJ2-7, the complete variable domain reads DAGVTQSPTHLIKTRGQQVTLRCSPKSGHDTVSWYQQALGQGPQFIFQYYEEEERQRGNFPDRFSGHQFPNYSSELNVNALLLGDSALYLCASSYGPGGSYEQYFGPGTRLTVT.

The V gene is TRBV6-6, the J gene TRBJ2-7, with 9 bases aligning to TRBD1. Germline V lookup: CDR1 MNHNY, CDR2 SVGAGI (reference sequence). The CDR3 runs 14 residues. V lost 3 bases to trimming and J lost 2 bases; unmatched junction nucleotides: 2. CDR3 sequence (DNA): TGTGCCAGCAGTTATACAGGGGGCGCCTACGAGCAGTACTTC. This codes for CASSYTGGAYEQYF.

The V and J genes are TRBV7-9 and TRBJ2-6, with a tentative D call TRBD2 (5 bases). This CDR3 spans 16 amino acids. V lost 1 base to trimming and J lost 0 bases, with 7 bases between them. CDR1 SEHNR and CDR2 FQNEAQ come from the germline V gene (reference sequence). The CDR3 is CASSLGAGSGANVLTF. CDR3 DNA: TGTGCCAGCAGCTTAGGGGCGGGCTCTGGGGCCAACGTCCTGACTTTC.

The chain's CDR3 is CASSQQPGQGSEQYF. CDR3 coding DNA: TGTGCCAGCAGCCAACAACCGGGACAGGGAAGCGAGCAGTACTTC. This sequence joins TRBV11-2 and TRBJ2-7; 9 nucleotides match TRBD1. The ends lost 5 bases at V and 6 bases at J; junction bases unmatched: 11. The germline V gene encodes CDR1 SGHAT and CDR2 FQNNGV. This CDR3 has 15 amino acids.

The chain has TRBV7-9 and TRBJ2-5; unclear D gene. Germline values: CDR1 SEHNR, CDR2 FQNEAQ (reference sequence). The CDR3 runs to 13 residues. V gave up 5 bases and J gave up 2 bases, with 9 bases separating them. CDR3 sequence reads: CASSPHSQETQYF. CDR3 DNA sequence: TGTGCCAGCAGCCCCCACAGTCAAGAGACCCAGTACTTC.